A selection of T cell receptor beta chains follows, all from one sample in a study of shared clonotypes between healthy human individuals. Clones were sequenced by immunoSEQ multiplex PCR, and TCRdb holds only the in-frame ones, with some missing. The sample comprises about 1.9 million clones, over 85% of which are singletons, and more than 1.5% rests with the top ten. Sequenced material: naive CD8+ T cells from PBMCs. Receptor source: a man between 18 and 35 years old in good health. Some clones in this sample may be carry-over from other donors' samples. CDR3s include the opening cysteine and the closing phenylalanine or tryptophan. Fields, in order: D gene, clone size, J gene, V gene, CDR3 protein, CDR3 DNA. D genes are given only for firm matches. Rows may omit the clone size; those that give it use once, few, many or a size class.

D: NA; size: NA; J: TRBJ1-2; V: TRBV20-1; CDR3: CSAPTYGYTF; DNA: TGCAGTGCTCCTACCTATGGCTACACCTTC
D: NA; size: NA; J: TRBJ2-5; V: TRBV7-8; CDR3: CASIDPRRADQETQYF; DNA: TGTGCCAGCATCGACCCCCGCAGGGCAGACCAAGAGACCCAGTACTTC
D: NA; size: once; J: TRBJ2-2; V: TRBV10-3; CDR3: CAISDRGPGELFF; DNA: TGTGCCATCAGTGACCGCGGCCCCGGGGAGCTGTTTTTT
D: TRBD1; size: NA; J: TRBJ1-4; V: TRBV7-9; CDR3: CASSTGVTNEKLFF; DNA: TGTGCCAGCAGTACAGGGGTGACTAATGAAAAACTGTTTTTT
D: TRBD1; size: NA; J: TRBJ1-5; V: TRBV4-1; CDR3: CASSQEGTGVQPQHF; DNA: TGCGCCAGCAGCCAAGAAGGGACAGGGGTTCAGCCCCAGCATTTT
D: NA; size: NA; J: TRBJ1-1; V: TRBV27; CDR3: CASSLSPLQGNTEAFF; DNA: TGTGCCAGCAGTTTATCCCCCCTCCAGGGGAACACTGAAGCTTTCTTT
D: NA; size: NA; J: TRBJ1-1; V: TRBV6-5; CDR3: CASSYSRDPQAAFF; DNA: TGTGCCAGCAGTTACTCGCGGGACCCTCAAGCGGCTTTCTTT
D: NA; size: NA; J: TRBJ2-3; V: TRBV11-2; CDR3: CASSSWDSTDTQYF; DNA: TGTGCCAGCAGCTCTTGGGACAGCACAGATACGCAGTATTTT
D: NA; size: NA; J: TRBJ2-5; V: TRBV7-9; CDR3: CASSLSSGGETQYF; DNA: TGTGCCAGCAGCTTAAGCTCCGGTGGAGAGACCCAGTACTTC
D: NA; size: NA; J: TRBJ2-7; V: TRBV27; CDR3: CASSLRDGYEQYF; DNA: TGTGCCAGCAGTCTCCGGGACGGCTACGAGCAGTACTTC
D: NA; size: NA; J: TRBJ2-1; V: TRBV5-1; CDR3: CASSLARVGPYNEQFF; DNA: TGCGCCAGCAGCTTGGCCCGGGTCGGGCCCTACAATGAGCAGTTCTTC
D: NA; size: NA; J: TRBJ2-3; V: TRBV7-9; CDR3: CASSPKSGAGTDTQYF; DNA: TGTGCCAGCAGCCCCAAGTCGGGGGCCGGCACAGATACGCAGTATTTT
D: TRBD2; size: NA; J: TRBJ2-4; V: TRBV28; CDR3: CASSGGLAGKNIQYF; DNA: TGTGCCAGCAGTGGGGGACTAGCGGGAAAAAACATTCAGTACTTC
D: NA; size: NA; J: TRBJ1-2; V: TRBV10-3; CDR3: CATYSRDTYGYTF; DNA: TGTGCCACCTACTCTCGGGACACCTATGGCTACACCTTC
D: NA; size: NA; J: TRBJ1-3; V: TRBV14; CDR3: CASSQDRRGNTIYF; DNA: TGTGCCAGCAGCCAAGATCGTCGCGGAAACACCATATATTTT
D: TRBD2; size: NA; J: TRBJ2-1; V: TRBV7-8; CDR3: CASSSTSGPYNEQFF; DNA: TGTGCCAGCAGCTCTACTAGCGGCCCTTACAATGAGCAGTTCTTC
D: TRBD2; size: NA; J: TRBJ2-1; V: TRBV4-3; CDR3: CASSQDSPSGTPYNEQFF; DNA: TGCGCCAGCAGCCAAGATTCCCCTAGCGGGACTCCCTACAATGAGCAGTTCTTC
D: NA; size: NA; J: TRBJ2-1; V: TRBV6-1; CDR3: CASSEATGQFF; DNA: TGTGCCAGCAGTGAAGCTACAGGGCAGTTCTTC
D: NA; size: NA; J: TRBJ2-7; V: TRBV7-2; CDR3: CASSFFAGTYEQYF; DNA: TGTGCCAGCAGCTTCTTCGCGGGAACCTACGAGCAGTACTTC